One and the same sample provided the 24 T cell receptor beta chains below, sequenced in a study of sequential checkpoint blockade in melanoma. Libraries were prepared by immunoSEQ multiplex PCR; TCRdb keeps only in-frame clonotypes and omits some of them. The sample records some 32,000 clones, more than 65% being singletons. The treatment is: randomized to nivolumab then ipilimumab (arm A) or the reverse (arm B). The sequenced sample was CD8+ T cells sorted from blood (inferred from file names), obtained from a patient given nivolumab and ipilimumab in sequence. The receptors come from a human donor with melanoma.

The J gene is TRBJ1-2, the V gene TRBV10-3, with 7 nucleotides matching TRBD1. CDR1 and CDR2 from the germline V gene are ENHRY and SYGVKD. Trimming removed 6 bases from V and 6 bases from J; junction bases left unmatched: 7. The CDR3 consists of 13 residues. CDR3 residues: CAIRGFGQDGYTF. The CDR3 DNA sequence: TGTGCCATCAGGGGATTCGGACAGGATGGCTACACCTTC.

This sequence joins TRBV27 and TRBJ1-1; TRBD1 might be the D (6 bases). V was clipped by 3 bases and J by 1 base, with 9 bases between them. The CDR3 has 14 residues. Germline V lookup: CDR1 MNHEY, CDR2 SMNVEV (reference sequence). The CDR3 DNA reads TGTGCCAGCAGTTTGAGACAGGCGAACACTGAAGCTTTCTTT. This gives the protein CASSLRQANTEAFF.

V usage is TRBV10-3 and J usage is TRBJ2-7; 9 bases are a match to TRBD1. The CDR3 contains 16 residues. V shed 4 bases and J 1 base; nucleotides not matched to a gene: 8. Germline CDR1 reads ENHRY; CDR2 reads SYGVKD. The chain's CDR3 is CAISGTGTGRSYEQYF. The CDR3 bases are TGTGCCATCAGTGGGACCGGGACAGGGCGGTCCTACGAGCAGTACTTC.

This sequence joins TRBV29-1 and TRBJ2-7, with a tentative D call TRBD1 (6 bases). Germline CDR1 is SQVTM and CDR2 is ANQGSEA. CDR3 length: 17 amino acids. V was trimmed by 8 bases and J by 2 bases, leaving 28 bases between them. The DNA of the CDR3 is TGCAGCCCCGAAGCCCATGCGATAGGGGACACTACCTACGAGCAGTACTTC. It translates to CSPEAHAIGDTTYEQYF.

The V and J genes are TRBV15 and TRBJ2-3; D remains unclear. Germline V lookup: CDR1 LNHNV, CDR2 YYDKDF (reference sequence). Trimming shortened V by 5 bases and J by 0 bases, and 6 bases separated the two germline ends. The CDR3 runs to 13 residues. The CDR3 sequence: CATSGSSTDTQYF. CDR3 bases: TGTGCCACCAGCGGCTCCAGCACAGATACGCAGTATTTT. Drawing the rest from reference TRBV15 and TRBJ2-3, the complete variable domain is DAMVIQNPRYQVTQFGKPVTLSCSQTLNHNVMYWYQQKSSQAPKLLFHYYDKDFNNEADTPDNFQSRRPNTSFCFLDIRSPGLGDTAMYLCATSGSSTDTQYFGPGTRLTVL.

This chain links TRBV30 with TRBJ2-1; 13 nucleotides align to TRBD2. The CDR3 runs 16 residues. Germline V lookup: CDR1 GTSNPN, CDR2 SVGIG (reference sequence). V dropped 3 bases and J dropped 3; count of bases not matched to a gene: 5. The CDR3: CAWSGTSGVYYNEQFF. In nucleotides, the CDR3 is TGTGCCTGGAGCGGGACTAGCGGGGTCTACTACAATGAGCAGTTCTTC.

This clone occurred a few times. The chain is built from TRBV19 and TRBJ2-1; perhaps TRBD2 as D (5 bases). This CDR3 comprises 12 residues. In germline, CDR1 is LNHDA, CDR2 SQIVND (reference sequence). Trimming pared 5 bases from V and 4 bases from J, leaving 6 bases between. The CDR3 sequence: CASSWTYNEQFF. The CDR3 DNA sequence: TGTGCCAGTAGTTGGACTTACAATGAGCAGTTCTTC.

The V and J genes are TRBV30 and TRBJ1-1, with a tentative D call TRBD1 (5 bases). From germline, CDR1 is GTSNPN and CDR2 SVGIG (reference sequence). V lost 5 bases and J lost 6, with 10 bases in between. The CDR3 runs 11 residues. The CDR3 DNA reads as TGTGCCTGGGGTTGGACATCTGAAGCTTTCTTT. It is translated as CAWGWTSEAFF.

The genes are TRBV20-1 and TRBJ1-1; D is unresolved. V dropped 0 bases and J dropped 11 bases, with 10 bases sitting between them. Germline V lookup: CDR1 DFQATT, CDR2 SNEGSKA (reference sequence). The CDR3 is made up of 11 amino acids. The CDR3 region is CSARDGREAFF. The CDR3 DNA reads as TGCAGTGCTAGAGATGGCCGGGAGGCTTTCTTT.

V and J are TRBV28 and TRBJ2-5, with D perhaps matching TRBD2 (6 bases). The CDR3 totals 15 residues. Trimming took off 2 bases at V and 1 base at J, with 11 bases between the two ends. Germline-derived CDR1 and CDR2 are MDHEN and SYDVKM. In nucleotides, the CDR3 is TGTGCCAGCAGTTTAAGGGACTTAGCCCAAGAGACCCAGTACTTC. Translating gives CASSLRDLAQETQYF.

The chain combines TRBV5-6 with TRBJ2-1; 9 bases fit TRBD2. The ends lost 3 bases at V and 6 bases at J; junction bases unmatched: 13. The germline CDR1 and CDR2 sequences are SGHDT and YYEEEE. This CDR3 region has 17 residues. The CDR3 spells CASSSRPTRAGGNEQFF. The CDR3 coding sequence is TGTGCCAGCAGCTCCCGTCCGACTAGAGCGGGGGGCAATGAGCAGTTCTTC.

This chain joins TRBV6-1 and TRBJ1-3; perhaps TRBD1 as D (5 bases). V lost 9 bases and J lost 6, with 18 bases in between. CDR1 is MNHNS and CDR2 is SASEGT in the germline V gene. CDR3 length: 14 amino acids. The CDR3 sequence is CASDPGKYENTIYF. CDR3 bases: TGTGCCAGTGACCCAGGGAAATACGAAAACACCATATATTTT.

V is TRBV28 and J is TRBJ2-7; 7 positions agree with TRBD1. The germline gives CDR1 MDHEN, CDR2 SYDVKM. The junction had 5 bases not matched to a gene; V was cut back by 4 bases and J by 2 bases. This CDR3 region has 14 residues. CDR3 loop: CASSSPTGTYEQYF. Written as DNA, the CDR3 is TGTGCCAGCAGTTCACCGACAGGGACCTACGAGCAGTACTTC.

The genes are TRBV4-1 and TRBJ1-1; D perhaps matches TRBD1 (5 bases). There are 14 residues in the CDR3. The V gene's germline CDR1 is MGHRA and CDR2 YSYEKL. V lost 0 bases and J lost 5, with 10 bases in between. The DNA of the CDR3 is TGCGCCAGCAGCCAAGATGGCAGGGTAACTGAAGCTTTCTTT. It is translated as CASSQDGRVTEAFF.

The chain recombines TRBV7-9 with TRBJ1-2; D uncertain. V lost 3 bases, J lost 8 bases, and 16 bases lay in between. Germline lookup yields CDR1 SEHNR and CDR2 FQNEAQ (reference sequence). The CDR3 is made up of 14 amino acids. CDR3 sequence reads: CASSLGDSPGGYTF. CDR3 in DNA: TGTGCCAGCAGCTTGGGAGACTCTCCGGGGGGCTACACCTTC.

The genes are TRBV7-8 and TRBJ2-7; 8 bases are a match to TRBD2. This CDR3 has 13 amino acids. CDR1 and CDR2 (germline): SGHVS, FQNEAQ. The J segment lost 3 bases and the V segment lost 3 bases, leaving 1 base of the junction unmatched. CDR3 in amino acids: CASSFGRVYEQYF. Written as DNA, the CDR3 is TGTGCCAGCAGCTTCGGGAGGGTCTACGAGCAGTACTTC.

This sequence joins TRBV15 and TRBJ2-1; TRBD1 agrees at 10 bases. CDR1 LNHNV and CDR2 YYDKDF come from the germline V gene (reference sequence). This CDR3 has 14 amino acids. The V segment lost 3 bases and the J segment 6 bases; nucleotides outside the gene matches: 2. The DNA of the CDR3 is TGTGCCACCAGCAGGGGGACAGGGGTCAATGAGCAGTTCTTC. Its protein is CATSRGTGVNEQFF.

The chain is built from TRBV6-5 and TRBJ1-4; 12 nucleotides line up with TRBD1. CDR3 length: 15 amino acids. The germline gives CDR1 MNHEY, CDR2 SVGAGI. Trimming removed 1 base from V and 7 bases from J; junction bases left unmatched: 1. CDR3: CASSYWDRGLEKLFF. The CDR3 region has the DNA TGTGCCAGCAGTTACTGGGACAGGGGGCTTGAAAAACTGTTTTTT.

The chain links TRBV28 to TRBJ2-2; TRBD1 agrees at 9 bases. Germline loops: CDR1 MDHEN, CDR2 SYDVKM. The CDR3 length is 14 residues. The ends lost 3 bases at V and 4 bases at J; junction bases unmatched: 0. The CDR3 nucleotides read TGTGCCAGCAGTTTGACAGGGGGCACCGGGGAGCTGTTTTTT. It codes for CASSLTGGTGELFF.

V usage is TRBV7-9 and J usage is TRBJ2-7, with TRBD1 matching over 11 bases. This CDR3 has 15 residues. V lost 1 base and J lost 4; bases outside the gene matches: 3. Germline V gives CDR1 SEHNR, CDR2 FQNEAQ (reference sequence). In DNA, the CDR3 is TGTGCCAGCAGCTTAGTAGGGACAGGGGGGTACGAGCAGTACTTC. Translation gives CASSLVGTGGYEQYF.

By frequency in the sample, this clone is medium-sized (0.01 to 0.1%). Here the CDR3 reads CASSIPPSGEHEQFF. The CDR3 region has the DNA TGTGCCAGTAGTATTCCGCCTAGCGGGGAGCACGAGCAGTTCTTC. The rearrangement links TRBV19 to TRBJ2-1, with TRBD2 identical over 9 bases. Germline values: CDR1 LNHDA, CDR2 SQIVND (reference sequence). The CDR3 is 15 residues long. With 3 bases clipped from V and 10 bases from J, the junction kept 10 bases outside the gene matches.

V is TRBV5-1 and J is TRBJ1-5; 10 bases align to TRBD1. Germline loops: CDR1 SGHRS, CDR2 YFSETQ. The CDR3 has 17 amino acids. V lost 1 base to trimming and J lost 9 bases; unmatched junction nucleotides: 13. Here the CDR3 DNA reads TGCGCCAGCAGCTTGTTCCCTCCGGGACAGGGGATGCCGCCCCAGCATTTT. Its translation is CASSLFPPGQGMPPQHF.

The J gene is TRBJ1-5, the V gene TRBV18; D might be TRBD1 (6 bases). The CDR3 runs 14 residues. V lost 1 base and J lost 6, with 10 bases in between. From germline, CDR1 is KGHSH and CDR2 LQKENI. CDR3 in DNA: TGTGCCAGCTCACCACGAGGGGGTGGTCAGCCCCAGCATTTT. Protein product: CASSPRGGGQPQHF.

The CDR3 loop reads CASSFRGRRYEQYF. For the CDR3, the DNA is TGTGCCAGCAGTTTTCGCGGGAGGAGGTACGAGCAGTACTTC. The chain has TRBV27 and TRBJ2-7; 8 positions match TRBD2. Germline trimming cut 3 bases from V and 4 bases from J; bases unmatched to any gene: 5. The CDR3 has 14 amino acids. Germline V gene lookup returns CDR1 MNHEY and CDR2 SMNVEV (reference sequence).